Following are 15 T cell receptor beta chains from one sample sequenced in a study of blood T cell repertoires in COVID-19. The assay was immunoSEQ multiplex PCR, and TCRdb's table has in-frame clones only and misses some. The sample includes 200,000 to 300,000 clones, 81% of them seen just once. The sequencing input was peripheral blood. These receptors were taken from a woman at least 80 years old with COVID-19, enrolled during active disease.

The CDR3 nucleotides are TGTGCCAGCAGCCAAGGGGGGGGCCGCCCCAATGAGCAGTTCTTC. It specifies CASSQGGGRPNEQFF. V is TRBV3-1 (or the pseudogene TRBV3-2) and J is TRBJ2-1, with D possibly matching TRBD2 (7 bases). Germline assignment: CDR1 LGHDT and CDR2 YNNKEL (reference sequence). This CDR3 comprises 15 residues. The V end was cut by 1 base, the J end by 6 bases, with 13 bases between.

This rearrangement joins TRBV5-1 to TRBJ2-3; 12 nucleotides match TRBD2. CDR1 and CDR2 from the germline V gene are SGHRS and YFSETQ. V trimming: 5 bases; J trimming: 7 bases; junction bases outside the gene matches: 8. This CDR3 is built from 15 residues. The CDR3 spells CASRPETSGGHTQYF. DNA of the CDR3: TGCGCCAGCAGGCCCGAGACTAGCGGGGGCCATACGCAGTATTTT.

This chain links TRBV28 with TRBJ2-5, with TRBD1 identical over 9 bases. CDR3 length: 15 amino acids. V gave up 2 bases and J gave up 5 bases; unmatched junction bases: 6. From germline, CDR1 is MDHEN and CDR2 SYDVKM. The CDR3 DNA follows: TGTGCCAGCAGTTTAGACAGGGGGGGGAGGGAGACCCAGTACTTC. Protein: CASSLDRGGRETQYF.

The chain links TRBV5-1 to TRBJ1-4; D gene uncertain. Trimming took 7 bases from V and 0 from J, leaving 4 bases between them. The CDR3 runs to 12 residues. Germline V gene sequence: CDR1 SGHRS, CDR2 YFSETQ. The CDR3 nucleotides read TGCGCCAGCCGGGCAACTAATGAAAAACTGTTTTTT. It translates to CASRATNEKLFF.

The chain joins TRBV4-2 to TRBJ1-2; 7 nucleotides line up with TRBD1. Germline values: CDR1 LGHNA, CDR2 YNFKEQ. The trim removed 3 bases at V and 4 bases at J, leaving 8 bases unmatched. The CDR3 loop spans 15 amino acids. The CDR3 sequence: CASSHSTGNVYGYTF. In nucleotides, the CDR3 is TGTGCCAGCAGCCATTCGACAGGGAACGTCTATGGCTACACCTTC.

The chain joins TRBV10-1 to TRBJ1-1; D gene unclear. This CDR3 comprises 14 residues. The V gene's germline CDR1 is WNHNN and CDR2 SYGVQD (reference sequence). Trimming shortened V by 3 bases and J by 1 base, and 9 bases separated the two germline ends. CDR3 amino acids: CASSETDQNTEAFF. As DNA, the CDR3 is TGCGCCAGCAGTGAAACAGACCAGAACACTGAAGCTTTCTTT.

This clone was seen more than once but under ten times. The V call is TRBV2, the J call TRBJ1-5; D gene unclear. The CDR3 runs to 13 residues. The V and J ends lost 5 bases and 4 bases respectively, with 9 bases between them. Germline CDR1 and CDR2: SNHLY and FYNNEI. CDR3 coding DNA: TGTGCCAGCAGTTTACGGGGTAATCAGCCCCAGCATTTT. It specifies CASSLRGNQPQHF.

The chain links TRBV5-4 to TRBJ1-6; unclear D gene. Germline V gene sequence: CDR1 SGHNT, CDR2 YYREEE (reference sequence). The V and J ends lost 4 bases and 13 bases respectively, with 18 bases between them. CDR3 length equals 14 residues. The CDR3 region is CASSPGEMVSPLHF. The CDR3 DNA sequence: TGTGCCAGCAGCCCCGGGGAAATGGTCTCGCCCCTCCACTTT. The full variable domain, rest sourced from reference TRBV5-4 and TRBJ1-6, is ETGVTQSPTHLIKTRGQQVTLRCSSQSGHNTVSWYQQALGQGPQFIFQYYREEENGRGNFPPRFSGLQFPNYSSELNVNALELDDSALYLCASSPGEMVSPLHFGNGTRLTVT.

This clone was recorded only once. This chain uses TRBV3-1 (or the pseudogene TRBV3-2) with TRBJ1-2; unclear D gene. Trimming cost V 4 bases and J 2 bases, with 11 bases left between them. The CDR3 is 14 residues long. CDR1 is LGHDT and CDR2 is YNNKEL in the germline V gene (reference sequence). The CDR3 loop is CASSPNGQNYGYTF. In nucleotides, the CDR3 is TGTGCCAGCAGCCCAAATGGTCAGAACTATGGCTACACCTTC.

The rearrangement links TRBV19 to TRBJ1-4; D remains unclear. Deletions cut 7 bases from V and 0 bases from J, with 21 bases between. The CDR3 length is 18 residues. The germline V gene has CDR1 LNHDA and CDR2 SQIVND (reference sequence). As DNA, the CDR3 is TGTGCCAGTAATCCTCCCGGGAGCAGCCCAGCAACTAATGAAAAACTGTTTTTT. Its translation is CASNPPGSSPATNEKLFF.

V usage is TRBV27 and J usage is TRBJ1-5; D is perhaps TRBD1 (6 bases). V gave up 5 bases and J gave up 0 bases, with 35 bases separating them. CDR1 MNHEY and CDR2 SMNVEV come from the germline V gene (reference sequence). The CDR3 runs to 23 residues. The CDR3 reads CASSKGDYGGGPKVWYSNQPQHF. The CDR3 DNA reads TGTGCCAGCAGTAAAGGGGACTATGGTGGGGGCCCCAAAGTCTGGTATAGCAATCAGCCCCAGCATTTT.

The V and J genes are TRBV30 and TRBJ1-1; D not certain. In germline, CDR1 is GTSNPN, CDR2 SVGIG (reference sequence). The CDR3 totals 13 residues. V was shortened by 3 bases and J by 6 bases, with 14 bases between the two germline ends. CDR3 residues: CAWRTAVVAEAFF. In DNA, the CDR3 is TGTGCCTGGAGGACGGCGGTGGTGGCTGAAGCTTTCTTT. Full variable domain (outside the CDR3, taken from reference TRBV30 and TRBJ1-1): SQTIHQWPATLVQPVGSPLSLECTVEGTSNPNLYWYRQAAGRGLQLLFYSVGIGQISSEVPQNLSASRPQDRQFILSSKKLLLSDSGFYLCAWRTAVVAEAFFGQGTRLTVV.

This chain joins TRBV14 and TRBJ1-3; TRBD1 is a possible D gene (5 bases). The CDR3 length is 14 residues. With 7 bases removed from V and 2 bases from J, the gap between germline ends came to 12 bases. The germline CDR1 and CDR2 sequences are SGHDN and FVKESK. In nucleotides, the CDR3 is TGTGCCAGCATGAGGCAGGGCGCTGGAAACACCATATATTTT. It encodes CASMRQGAGNTIYF.

The genes are TRBV19 and TRBJ1-2; TRBD1 matches at 7 bases. The germline V gene has CDR1 LNHDA and CDR2 SQIVND (reference sequence). The CDR3 sequence is 14 residues long. V was pared by 1 base and J by 8 bases, with 7 bases of the junction left unmatched. In DNA form, the CDR3 reads TGTGCCAGTAGTATAGGGACAGGAGGGAAGGGCTACACCTTC. This codes for CASSIGTGGKGYTF.

The chain joins TRBV6-5 to TRBJ1-6; 8 bases line up with TRBD1. Looked up from germline, CDR1 is MNHEY and CDR2 is SVGAGI. CDR3 length: 15 amino acids. Germline trimming cut 4 bases from V and 6 bases from J; bases unmatched to any gene: 5. CDR3 loop: CASSSQGALNSPLHF. CDR3 coding DNA: TGTGCCAGCAGTTCCCAGGGGGCTCTTAATTCACCCCTCCACTTT.